The clone carrying this T cell receptor (beta chain) was observed a handful of times. Its matching antigen is unknown. The sample comes from a study of CD8+ T cells in alopecia areata. Overall study results and limits: When scalp samples are sequenced, resident alphabeta T cells of normal skin are also captured.

As the sequencing template, cDNA was produced by extracting RNA and reverse transcribing it. The table came from immunoSEQ multiplex PCR; TCRdb's copy has only in-frame clones and leaves some out. The sample contains approximately 31,000 clones, more than 60% of which appear only once. This TCR derives from a human donor with alopecia areata. Sequencing was carried out using NKG2D-low CD8+ T cells sorted from blood.

The CDR3: CASSPGTGYEAFF. The CDR3 DNA sequence: TGTGCCAGCAGCCCAGGGACAGGCTATGAAGCTTTCTTT. This chain links TRBV7-2 with TRBJ1-1; 8 bases match TRBD1. Germline V gene lookup returns CDR1 SGHTA and CDR2 FQGNSA. This CDR3 is built from 13 residues. The V gene end was trimmed by 5 bases and the J gene end by 7 bases; junction bases not matched to a gene: 6.